The clone carrying this TCR beta chain was detected only once. Categorization into cohorts depended on clinical history that participants reported. The data belong to a study of blood T cell repertoires in COVID-19. Study in general: Samples taken during acute and convalescent COVID-19 were collected in the United States, Italy and Spain.

Profiled with immunoSEQ multiplex PCR; TCRdb holds only in-frame clones, not every one. This table holds approximately 280,000 clones, almost 90% found once. Sequences were obtained from PBMCs or T cells enriched from blood (not recorded which). The clonotype was recovered from a woman between 18 and 29 years old with acute COVID-19.

This CDR3 is CASSSQTGAYEQYF. The CDR3 bases are TGTGCCAGCAGCTCCCAGACAGGGGCCTACGAGCAGTACTTC. The V and J genes are TRBV7-9 and TRBJ2-7, with TRBD1 matching 8 bases. This CDR3 comprises 14 residues. The V and J ends lost 4 bases and 2 bases, in that order; junction bases with no gene match: 4. The germline CDR1 and CDR2 sequences are SEHNR and FQNEAQ (reference sequence).